These 11 T cell receptor beta chains share one sample of origin, sequenced in a study of breast tumors, draining lymph nodes, adjacent tissues. One entry per CDR3 protein, called by TCRdb with MiXCR from the multiplex PCR reads. The repertoire holds about 230,000 distinct CDR3 sequences, with roughly 32% as singletons. Breast cancer patients provided tissue from their axillary draining lymph nodes. What was sequenced was axillary lymph node tissue. The receptors derive from a female donor with breast cancer. Some clones in this sample may be carry-over from other donors' samples.

This clonotype was seen just once. The genes are TRBV12-5 and TRBJ1-4, with 11 positions matching TRBD1. The germline V gene has CDR1 LGHNT and CDR2 FRNRAP. The J segment lost 0 bases and the V segment lost 5 bases, leaving 8 bases of the junction unmatched. The CDR3 covers 18 residues. CDR3 region: CASGPGTGGTPTNEKLFF. The CDR3 DNA sequence: TGTGCTAGTGGTCCGGGGACAGGGGGTACCCCAACTAATGAAAAACTGTTTTTT.

This clonotype was seen once. The chain employs TRBV15 and TRBJ1-2; no clear D gene. V lost 0 bases to trimming and J lost 4 bases, with 12 bases between them. There are 15 residues in the CDR3. CDR1 and CDR2 (germline): LNHNV, YYDKDF (reference sequence). The CDR3 spells CATSRDRVGGYGYTF. The DNA for the CDR3 is TGTGCCACCAGCAGAGATCGGGTAGGAGGCTATGGCTACACCTTC.

This clonotype has ten or more counts. The chain couples TRBV6-1 to TRBJ2-3; D perhaps matches TRBD2 (8 bases). V lost 4 bases and J 6 bases, leaving 20 bases between the germline ends. The CDR3 extends over 16 amino acids. Germline-derived CDR1 and CDR2 are MNHNS and SASEGT. The CDR3 reads CASSVTGDGGRDTQYF. The DNA for the CDR3 is TGTGCCAGCAGTGTAACAGGGGATGGCGGGAGGGATACGCAGTATTTT.

This clonotype was counted many times. The chain has TRBV7-2 and TRBJ2-3, with TRBD2 matching over 8 bases. CDR3 length equals 15 residues. Germline V CDR1 and CDR2: SGHTA, FQGNSA. The trim removed 3 bases at V and 6 bases at J, leaving 8 bases unmatched. The DNA of the CDR3 is TGTGCCAGCAGCTTTTCGAGCGGGAGACATGATACGCAGTATTTT. This encodes CASSFSSGRHDTQYF.

This clonotype was observed a few times. This clone may be a read error of a much larger clone one base away. The genes are TRBV6-5 and TRBJ2-7; D is perhaps TRBD2 (8 bases). Germline V CDR1 and CDR2: MNHEY, SVGAGI. Trimming left V 10 bases short and J 7 bases short, with 20 bases between. CDR3 size: 13 residues. Here the CDR3 reads CATKREGAGEQYF. The CDR3 DNA reads as TGTGCCACCAAACGGGAGGGGGCGGGTGAGCAGTACTTC.

As concerns this clonotype: A read error is likely, as this CDR3 ends without the conserved phenylalanine or tryptophan. This chain joins TRBV11-2 and TRBJ2-7; D is perhaps TRBD2 (5 bases). Germline CDR1 SGHAT, CDR2 FQNNGV. The CDR3 spans 13 residues. Trimming took off 5 bases at V and 5 bases at J, with 13 bases between the two ends. The CDR3 nucleotides read TGTGCCAGCAGCATCGGACTCCCCCACGAGCAGTACCTC. This encodes CASSIGLPHEQYL.

V usage is TRBV20-1 and J usage is TRBJ1-4, with 7 bases that match TRBD1. J lost 12 bases, V lost 5 bases, and 15 bases had no gene match. The CDR3 covers 14 residues. Germline V gene data show CDR1 as DFQATT and CDR2 as SNEGSKA (reference sequence). The CDR3, as DNA: TGCAGTGCTTTACAGGGGCTGGGGGATGCAGAACTGTTTTTT. Amino acids: CSALQGLGDAELFF.

There are many counts of this clonotype. The CDR3 sequence: CSARNEHLGRGNTIYF. CDR3 DNA sequence: TGCAGTGCTAGAAACGAACACTTGGGACGCGGAAACACCATATATTTT. This rearrangement joins TRBV20-1 to TRBJ1-3, with D possibly TRBD1 on 5 matching bases. Trimming took 2 bases from V and 4 from J, leaving 18 bases between them. Germline V lookup: CDR1 DFQATT, CDR2 SNEGSKA (reference sequence). The CDR3 runs to 16 residues.

This clonotype has at least ten counts. This rearrangement joins TRBV2 to TRBJ2-6; D possibly corresponds to TRBD1 (7 bases). The CDR3 is 15 amino acids. Germline V CDR1 and CDR2: SNHLY, FYNNEI. V was shortened by 6 bases and J by 5 bases, with 14 bases between the two germline ends. The CDR3 protein is CASSNQGGRANVLTF. CDR3 in DNA: TGTGCCAGCAGCAATCAGGGGGGAAGGGCCAACGTCCTGACTTTC.

This clonotype was found many times. V and J are TRBV7-9 and TRBJ2-3; unclear D gene. CDR1 and CDR2 (germline): SEHNR, FQNEAQ (reference sequence). The CDR3 has 14 residues. V gave up 5 bases and J gave up 8 bases, with 17 bases separating them. CDR3 in amino acids: CASSPPSYSSTQYF. CDR3 coding DNA: TGTGCCAGCAGCCCACCTTCATACTCAAGTACGCAGTATTTT.

This clonotype was seen many times. The chain recombines TRBV5-6 with TRBJ2-2; D gene unclear. Trimming took off 4 bases at V and 1 base at J, with 14 bases between the two ends. Germline assignment: CDR1 SGHDT and CDR2 YYEEEE. The CDR3 length is 16 residues. CDR3 region: CASSPYRDQNTGELFF. CDR3 DNA: TGTGCCAGCAGCCCGTATAGAGATCAGAACACCGGGGAGCTGTTTTTT.